Presented here are 8 T cell receptor beta chains from one specimen sequenced in a study of T cells in tuberculosis. Thawed, overnight-rested PBMC were stained with GMM-loaded CD1B tetramer, viability dye and anti-CD3, then sorted. C32 glucose monomycolate from Rhodococcus equi was loaded onto the CD1B tetramers. Generated by immunoSEQ multiplex PCR, the TCRdb table keeps only in-frame clones and is missing some. The table has roughly 92,000 clones, just over 90% seen once; the top ten hold less than 2.5%. The sequenced sample was CD1b-GMM tetramer-negative cells sorted from PBMCs. These receptors all come from an adult woman with latent tuberculosis.

V gene TRBV13 combines with J gene TRBJ1-3; D not resolved. Trimming took off 3 bases at V and 0 bases at J, with 12 bases between the two ends. This CDR3 comprises 16 residues. The germline CDR1 and CDR2 sequences are PRHDT and FYEKMQ (reference sequence). This chain's CDR3 is CASSFFVRNSGNTIYF. The CDR3 DNA follows: TGTGCCAGCAGCTTCTTCGTCAGAAACTCTGGAAACACCATATATTTT.

This chain joins TRBV7-3 and TRBJ1-1, with TRBD1 as a possible D gene (6 bases). Germline V gene data show CDR1 as SGHTA and CDR2 as FQGTGA. The CDR3 covers 14 residues. V dropped 4 bases and J dropped 9 bases, with 18 bases sitting between them. The CDR3 bases are TGTGCCAGCAGCTCCTCAGGCGCCGGGACAAAAGCTTTCTTT. Its protein is CASSSSGAGTKAFF.

This rearrangement joins TRBV5-4 to TRBJ1-6; 9 nucleotides match TRBD1. J was trimmed by 7 bases and V by 4 bases; bases with no gene match: 9. The germline V gene has CDR1 SGHNT and CDR2 YYREEE (reference sequence). This CDR3 has 16 residues. CDR3 sequence (DNA): TGTGCCAGCAGCCGGGCCCCGGGACAGGGCAATTCACCCCTCCACTTT. Its translation: CASSRAPGQGNSPLHF.

The V gene is TRBV2, the J gene TRBJ1-2; no reliable D call. Germline loops: CDR1 SNHLY, CDR2 FYNNEI. This CDR3 has 13 residues. Trimming took off 6 bases at V and 8 bases at J, with 16 bases between the two ends. CDR3 residues: CASSVVVGSGYTF. CDR3 DNA sequence: TGTGCCAGCAGCGTAGTGGTGGGGAGCGGCTACACCTTC. The whole variable domain, remainder taken from reference TRBV2 and TRBJ1-2, is EPEVTQTPSHQVTQMGQEVILRCVPISNHLYFYWYRQILGQKVEFLVSFYNNEISEKSEIFDDQFSVERPDGSNFTLKIRSTKLEDSAMYFCASSVVVGSGYTFGSGTRLTVV.

The chain combines TRBV13 with TRBJ2-1; 9 bases are shared with TRBD1. Looked up from germline, CDR1 is PRHDT and CDR2 is FYEKMQ (reference sequence). The CDR3 contains 16 residues. Germline trimming cut 2 bases from V and 9 bases from J; bases unmatched to any gene: 11. The CDR3 spells CASSLISGDRDREQFF. The CDR3, as DNA: TGTGCCAGCAGCTTAATCTCCGGGGACAGGGATCGTGAGCAGTTCTTC.

The chain is built from TRBV28 and TRBJ2-3, with 14 bases aligning to TRBD2. Germline-derived CDR1 and CDR2 are MDHEN and SYDVKM. Trimming removed 3 bases from V and 5 bases from J; junction bases left unmatched: 10. The CDR3 is 18 residues long. This CDR3 reads CASSFGLAGGGVEDTQYF. The DNA for the CDR3 is TGTGCCAGCAGTTTTGGACTAGCGGGGGGTGGTGTTGAAGATACGCAGTATTTT.

The V call is TRBV30, the J call TRBJ1-5; D is uncertain. This CDR3 spans 14 amino acids. V lost 0 bases and J lost 4, with 10 bases in between. Germline V lookup: CDR1 GTSNPN, CDR2 SVGIG (reference sequence). Written as DNA, the CDR3 is TGTGCCTGGAGTGTACATGTTACAAATCAGCCCCAGCATTTT. This sequence encodes CAWSVHVTNQPQHF. Looking up the rest from reference TRBV30 and TRBJ1-5 gives the full variable domain: SQTIHQWPATLVQPVGSPLSLECTVEGTSNPNLYWYRQAAGRGLQLLFYSVGIGQISSEVPQNLSASRPQDRQFILSSKKLLLSDSGFYLCAWSVHVTNQPQHFGDGTRLSIL.

Only one count was recorded for this clone. J is TRBJ1-1 and V is TRBV19, with a weak D call TRBD1 (5 bases). Trimming stripped 3 bases from V and 0 bases from J, with 11 bases between. CDR1 LNHDA and CDR2 SQIVND come from the germline V gene (reference sequence). CDR3 length equals 15 residues. The CDR3 here is CASSIKGAVNTEAFF. DNA of the CDR3: TGTGCCAGTAGTATCAAAGGGGCGGTGAACACTGAAGCTTTCTTT. Drawing the rest from reference TRBV19 and TRBJ1-1, the complete variable domain is DGGITQSPKYLFRKEGQNVTLSCEQNLNHDAMYWYRQDPGQGLRLIYYSQIVNDFQKGDIAEGYSVSREKKESFPLTVTSAQKNPTAFYLCASSIKGAVNTEAFFGQGTRLTVV.